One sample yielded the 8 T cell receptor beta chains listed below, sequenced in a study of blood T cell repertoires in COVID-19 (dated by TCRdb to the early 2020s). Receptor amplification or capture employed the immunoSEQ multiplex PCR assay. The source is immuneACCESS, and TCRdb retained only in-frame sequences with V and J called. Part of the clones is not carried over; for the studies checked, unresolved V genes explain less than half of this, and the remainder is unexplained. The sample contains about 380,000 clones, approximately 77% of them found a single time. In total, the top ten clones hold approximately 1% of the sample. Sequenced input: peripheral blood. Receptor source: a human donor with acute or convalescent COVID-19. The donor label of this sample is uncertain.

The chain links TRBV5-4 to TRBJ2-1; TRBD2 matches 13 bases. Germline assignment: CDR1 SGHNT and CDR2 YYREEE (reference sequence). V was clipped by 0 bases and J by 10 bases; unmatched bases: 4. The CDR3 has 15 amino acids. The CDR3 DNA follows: TGTGCCAGCAGCTTGGGACTAGCGGGAGGCCTCGAGCAGTTCTTC. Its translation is CASSLGLAGGLEQFF. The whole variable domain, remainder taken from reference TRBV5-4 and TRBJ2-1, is ETGVTQSPTHLIKTRGQQVTLRCSSQSGHNTVSWYQQALGQGPQFIFQYYREEENGRGNFPPRFSGLQFPNYSSELNVNALELDDSALYLCASSLGLAGGLEQFFGPGTRLTVL.

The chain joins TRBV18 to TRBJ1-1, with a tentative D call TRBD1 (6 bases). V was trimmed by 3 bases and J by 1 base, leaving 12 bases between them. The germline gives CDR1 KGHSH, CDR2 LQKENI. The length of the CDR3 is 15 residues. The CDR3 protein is CASSPGQSRNTEAFF. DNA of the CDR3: TGTGCCAGCTCACCCGGACAGAGCAGGAACACTGAAGCTTTCTTT.

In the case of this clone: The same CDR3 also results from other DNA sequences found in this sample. DNA of the CDR3: TGCGCCAGCAGCTTGACCGGGACAGGGAACTATGGCTACACCTTC. This encodes CASSLTGTGNYGYTF. The V gene is TRBV5-1, the J gene TRBJ1-2, with TRBD1 matching over 9 bases. The CDR3 length is 15 residues. The V gene end was trimmed by 1 base and the J gene end by 2 bases; junction bases not matched to a gene: 3. Germline CDR1 reads SGHRS; CDR2 reads YFSETQ. The full variable domain, in which reference TRBV5-1 and TRBJ1-2 provide the parts outside the CDR3, is KAGVTQTPRYLIKTRGQQVTLSCSPISGHRSVSWYQQTPGQGLQFLFEYFSETQRNKGNFPGRFSGRQFSNSRSEMNVSTLELGDSALYLCASSLTGTGNYGYTFGSGTRLTVV.

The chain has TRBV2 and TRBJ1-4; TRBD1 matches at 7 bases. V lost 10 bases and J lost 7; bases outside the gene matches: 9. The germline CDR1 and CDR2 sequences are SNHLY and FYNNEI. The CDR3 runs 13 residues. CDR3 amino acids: CANRQGLGEKLFF. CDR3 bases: TGTGCCAACCGACAGGGCTTGGGTGAAAAACTGTTTTTT.

CDR3 region: CAISRSGQPNTEAFF. DNA of the CDR3: TGTGCCATCTCGCGTTCGGGACAGCCGAACACTGAAGCTTTCTTT. V gene TRBV10-3 combines with J gene TRBJ1-1; 7 bases map to TRBD1. Per the germline V gene, CDR1 is ENHRY and CDR2 is SYGVKD. V was clipped by 8 bases and J by 1 base; unmatched bases: 10. The CDR3 loop spans 15 amino acids.

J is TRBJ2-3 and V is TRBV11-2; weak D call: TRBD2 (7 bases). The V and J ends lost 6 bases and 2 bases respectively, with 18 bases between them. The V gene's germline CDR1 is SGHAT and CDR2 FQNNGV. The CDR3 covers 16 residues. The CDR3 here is CASSPSRGAYTDTQYF. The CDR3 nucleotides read TGTGCCAGCAGTCCGAGTCGGGGGGCCTACACAGATACGCAGTATTTT.

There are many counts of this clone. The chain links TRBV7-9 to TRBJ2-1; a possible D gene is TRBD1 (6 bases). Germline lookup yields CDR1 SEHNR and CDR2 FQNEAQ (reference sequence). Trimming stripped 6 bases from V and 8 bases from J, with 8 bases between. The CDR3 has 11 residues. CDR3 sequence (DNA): TGTGCCAGCAGAACAGGGTATGAGCAGTTCTTC. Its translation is CASRTGYEQFF.

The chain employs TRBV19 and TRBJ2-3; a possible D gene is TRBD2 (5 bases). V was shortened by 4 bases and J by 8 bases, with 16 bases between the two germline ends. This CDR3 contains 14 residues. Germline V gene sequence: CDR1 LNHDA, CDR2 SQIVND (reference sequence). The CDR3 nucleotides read TGTGCCAGTAGTAAGCGGTCGGTTGGGTTTACGCAGTATTTT. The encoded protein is CASSKRSVGFTQYF.